A single sample is the source of the 4 T cell receptor beta chains below, sequenced in a study of OX40 agonist ivuxolimab in advanced cancers. Sequencing used immunoSEQ multiplex PCR; TCRdb keeps in-frame clones, though not all of them. The table records roughly 84,000 clones, approximately 84% of them present only once. Sequences were derived from CD4+ or CD8+ T cells sorted from blood, sampled in a trial of the OX40 agonist ivuxolimab. The receptor set was obtained from an adult with an advanced solid tumor such as melanoma, head and neck, liver or kidney cancer.

The CDR3 DNA follows: TGTGCCAGCAGTTTGGTGGGCGAGACCCAGTACTTC. Protein product: CASSLVGETQYF. The V gene is TRBV27, the J gene TRBJ2-5; D is uncertain. The CDR3 has 12 residues. Germline CDR1 and CDR2: MNHEY and SMNVEV (reference sequence). Trimming removed 3 bases from V and 5 bases from J, with 7 bases in between.

The genes are TRBV11-1 and TRBJ1-3, with D uncertain. V was pared by 5 bases and J by 3 bases, with 5 bases between. The germline V gene encodes CDR1 SGHAT and CDR2 FQDESV (reference sequence). The CDR3 extends over 12 amino acids. This chain's CDR3 is CASSNNGNTIYF. DNA of the CDR3: TGTGCCAGCAGCAACAATGGAAACACCATATATTTT.

This clone was recorded only once. This chain joins TRBV6-1 and TRBJ2-3; 9 bases fit TRBD2. The CDR3 contains 19 residues. The V and J ends lost 2 bases and 0 bases, in that order; junction bases with no gene match: 12. CDR1 MNHNS and CDR2 SASEGT come from the germline V gene. The CDR3 loop is CASSERTSAARRSTDTQYF. The CDR3 DNA reads as TGTGCCAGCAGTGAACGGACTAGCGCTGCCCGACGAAGCACAGATACGCAGTATTTT.

The chain joins TRBV18 to TRBJ2-3, with D unresolved. The germline gives CDR1 KGHSH, CDR2 LQKENI. The CDR3 loop spans 14 amino acids. Trimming left V 1 base short and J 3 bases short, with 8 bases between. The CDR3 region has the DNA TGTGCCAGCTCACCACTCCAGCTTACAGATACGCAGTATTTT. Residues: CASSPLQLTDTQYF.